This TCR beta chain came from a study of control samples from healthy donors and cancer patients. CDR3 length: 14 amino acids. In germline, CDR1 is MNHEY, CDR2 SMNVEV (reference sequence). V lost 0 bases to trimming and J lost 4 bases; unmatched junction nucleotides: 3. Sequencing used immunoSEQ multiplex PCR; TCRdb keeps in-frame clones, though not all of them. The sample lists some 150,000 clones; approximately 93% were seen once. This rearrangement joins TRBV27 to TRBJ2-7, with 7 bases fitting TRBD1. The sequence was obtained from a man between 40 and 49 years old in good health. Sequenced: blood. CDR3 sequence reads: CASSLSGGVYEQYF. The CDR3 DNA reads TGTGCCAGCAGTTTATCAGGGGGCGTATACGAGCAGTACTTC.